This entry lists 26 T cell receptor beta chains sequenced from one sample in a study of shared clonotypes between healthy human individuals (dated by TCRdb to about 2020). The receptor library was made with the immunoSEQ multiplex PCR assay. TCRdb took this table from immuneACCESS and kept in-frame rearrangements with V and J called. Such tables lack part of the clones; where checked against another copy, unresolved V genes explain under half of the gap, and the rest is unexplained. The sample table holds around 1 million clones, of which 70% to 85% were seen once. The ten largest clones take up 1.5% of the sample. Specimen: memory CD4+ T cells sorted from blood. What this sample's cell subset or site label stands for: CD45RA-negative fraction. The source of these receptors is a man aged 18 to 29 in good health.

The rearrangement links TRBV30 to TRBJ2-3, with unresolved D. The CDR3 is 13 residues long. Germline lookup yields CDR1 GTSNPN and CDR2 SVGIG (reference sequence). Trimming stripped 4 bases from V and 4 bases from J, with 12 bases between. CDR3 residues: CAWNRDGPDTQYF. The DNA for the CDR3 is TGTGCCTGGAACCGCGACGGGCCAGATACGCAGTATTTT. Using reference TRBV30 and TRBJ2-3 for the parts outside the CDR3, the full variable domain is SQTIHQWPATLVQPVGSPLSLECTVEGTSNPNLYWYRQAAGRGLQLLFYSVGIGQISSEVPQNLSASRPQDRQFILSSKKLLLSDSGFYLCAWNRDGPDTQYFGPGTRLTVL.

As DNA, the CDR3 is TGCGCCAGCAGCTTCAGTAGGGCGGCTCAAGAGACCCAGTACTTC. The encoded protein is CASSFSRAAQETQYF. The rearrangement links TRBV5-1 to TRBJ2-5; D remains ambiguous. The germline V and J ends were trimmed by 2 bases and 2 bases, with 13 bases remaining between them. There are 15 residues in the CDR3. Germline V gene data show CDR1 as SGHRS and CDR2 as YFSETQ.

The chain combines TRBV29-1 with TRBJ2-1; D ambiguous. V lost 7 bases, J lost 9 bases, and 22 bases lay in between. The germline V gene has CDR1 SQVTM and CDR2 ANQGSEA. There are 14 residues in the CDR3. The CDR3 loop is CSASDSRYAGEQFF. In DNA form, the CDR3 reads TGCAGCGCCTCCGACTCCCGCTATGCTGGTGAGCAGTTCTTC.

This rearrangement joins TRBV5-1 to TRBJ1-6; 11 positions agree with TRBD1. The CDR3 contains 15 residues. V lost 3 bases, J lost 7 bases, and 3 bases stayed unmatched. From germline, CDR1 is SGHRS and CDR2 YFSETQ. The DNA for the CDR3 is TGCGCCAGCAGCTGGGGACAGGGGGAGAATTCACCCCTCCACTTT. Protein product: CASSWGQGENSPLHF.

This clone was counted a single time. The chain uses TRBV11-3 and TRBJ1-1, with D hard to call. Germline V gene data show CDR1 as SGHNT and CDR2 as YENEEA. V was shortened by 0 bases and J by 4 bases, with 6 bases between the two germline ends. The CDR3 length is 13 residues. The CDR3 nucleotides read TGTGCCAGCAGCTTAGATCGGTTCACTGAAGCTTTCTTT. Translation: CASSLDRFTEAFF.

The chain combines TRBV11-2 with TRBJ2-1; D is possibly TRBD2 (5 bases). This CDR3 spans 14 amino acids. Germline loops: CDR1 SGHAT, CDR2 FQNNGV. Trimming took off 5 bases at V and 8 bases at J, with 16 bases between the two ends. The chain's CDR3 is CASSIAGVGHEQFF. CDR3 bases: TGTGCCAGCAGCATAGCCGGGGTGGGCCATGAGCAGTTCTTC.

The V call is TRBV7-9, the J call TRBJ1-1; no clear D. Trimming took off 4 bases at V and 8 bases at J, with 11 bases between the two ends. Germline V CDR1 and CDR2: SEHNR, FQNEAQ (reference sequence). This CDR3 contains 12 residues. CDR3 coding DNA: TGTGCCAGCAGCTCGACGATTCTAGAAGCTTTCTTT. Encoded protein: CASSSTILEAFF.

This clone was picked up a small number of times. The gene calls are TRBV6-1 and TRBJ1-3; D unclear. CDR3 length equals 14 residues. Trimming stripped 6 bases from V and 0 bases from J, with 9 bases between. Germline values: CDR1 MNHNS, CDR2 SASEGT. Written as DNA, the CDR3 is TGTGCCAGCAGGAACCCCTACTCTGGAAACACCATATATTTT. Encoded protein: CASRNPYSGNTIYF.

Note on this clone: Other nucleotide sequences from this sample produce the same CDR3. CDR3 amino acids: CASSLVLNTGELFF. CDR3 in DNA: TGCGCCAGCAGCTTGGTACTGAACACCGGGGAGCTGTTTTTT. The chain is built from TRBV5-1 and TRBJ2-2; no clear D gene. CDR3 size: 14 residues. Trimming left V 0 bases short and J 1 base short, with 4 bases between. CDR1 and CDR2 from the germline V gene are SGHRS and YFSETQ.

The chain has TRBV4-2 and TRBJ2-5, with D tentatively TRBD1 or TRBD2 (6 bases each). The CDR3 is 14 residues long. V dropped 3 bases and J dropped 6 bases, with 14 bases sitting between them. CDR1 is LGHNA and CDR2 is YNFKEQ in the germline V gene. This CDR3 is CASSQSEGGKTQYF. CDR3 in DNA: TGTGCCAGCAGCCAGTCCGAGGGGGGAAAGACCCAGTACTTC.

CDR3 nucleotides: TGCGCCAGCAGTCACAAATTCACCCCCGGACTAGCGAGGCCCTACGAGCAGTACTTC. Translation: CASSHKFTPGLARPYEQYF. V usage is TRBV23-1 and J usage is TRBJ2-7; 9 bases are shared with TRBD2. TRBV23-1 is an ORF for which the function is uncertain. The CDR3 length is 19 residues. V dropped 3 bases and J dropped 2; count of bases not matched to a gene: 17.

The genes are TRBV10-2 and TRBJ2-2; D remains ambiguous. Deletions cut 6 bases from V and 1 base from J, with 9 bases between. This CDR3 region has 14 residues. The germline V gene has CDR1 WSHSY and CDR2 SAAADI. The CDR3 sequence: CASRLQENTGELFF. The CDR3 coding sequence is TGCGCCAGCAGACTCCAGGAGAACACCGGGGAGCTGTTTTTT.

V and J are TRBV19 and TRBJ1-4, with D perhaps matching TRBD1 (6 bases). CDR3 length: 13 amino acids. Looked up from germline, CDR1 is LNHDA and CDR2 is SQIVND (reference sequence). V was cut by 7 bases and J by 3 bases, with 9 bases left in between. The CDR3 coding sequence is TGTGCCAGTACAGGGGCTCCTAATGAAAAACTGTTTTTT. This codes for CASTGAPNEKLFF.

The chain joins TRBV5-6 to TRBJ2-5; TRBD1 matches at 7 bases. J was trimmed by 1 base and V by 3 bases; bases with no gene match: 12. Germline V lookup: CDR1 SGHDT, CDR2 YYEEEE. The CDR3 is 17 amino acids. In nucleotides, the CDR3 is TGTGCCAGCAGCTACAACCGAGGACAGGCCATCCAAGAGACCCAGTACTTC. It translates to CASSYNRGQAIQETQYF. Supplemented by reference TRBV5-6 and TRBJ2-5, the full variable domain reads DAGVTQSPTHLIKTRGQQVTLRCSPKSGHDTVSWYQQALGQGPQFIFQYYEEEERQRGNFPDRFSGHQFPNYSSELNVNALLLGDSALYLCASSYNRGQAIQETQYFGPGTRLLVL.

The chain combines TRBV30 with TRBJ1-6, with D uncertain. CDR3 length: 16 residues. Germline CDR1 is GTSNPN and CDR2 is SVGIG (reference sequence). The germline V and J ends were trimmed by 0 bases and 5 bases, with 14 bases remaining between them. DNA for the CDR3: TGTGCCTGGAGTGTATCCCGTGCGGTAAATAATTCACCCCTCCACTTT. The encoded protein is CAWSVSRAVNNSPLHF.

J is TRBJ2-3 and V is TRBV9; D gene uncertain. From germline, CDR1 is SGDLS and CDR2 YYNGEE. This CDR3 has 14 amino acids. Trimming took off 0 bases at V and 4 bases at J, with 9 bases between the two ends. In DNA, the CDR3 is TGTGCCAGCAGCGTAGCCCCGCTCCCAGATACGCAGTATTTT. This translates into CASSVAPLPDTQYF.

This sequence joins TRBV5-6 and TRBJ2-5, with D tentatively TRBD1 or TRBD2 (6 bases each). The V end lost 4 bases, the J end lost 4 bases, and 17 bases lay between the germline ends. This CDR3 is 15 amino acids long. Per the germline V gene, CDR1 is SGHDT and CDR2 is YYEEEE. CDR3 in DNA: TGTGCCAGCAGCACGATAAGGGGGGATGTAGAGACCCAGTACTTC. Residues: CASSTIRGDVETQYF. Full variable domain (outside the CDR3, taken from reference TRBV5-6 and TRBJ2-5): DAGVTQSPTHLIKTRGQQVTLRCSPKSGHDTVSWYQQALGQGPQFIFQYYEEEERQRGNFPDRFSGHQFPNYSSELNVNALLLGDSALYLCASSTIRGDVETQYFGPGTRLLVL.

This chain links TRBV4-1 with TRBJ2-7; 7 positions agree with TRBD2. The CDR3 contains 15 residues. Germline loops: CDR1 MGHRA, CDR2 YSYEKL. Losses at the gene ends were 4 bases for V and 3 bases for J; bases not matched to a gene: 9. In DNA form, the CDR3 reads TGCGCCAGCAGCCCAACTTCTAGCGGCGACTACGAGCAGTACTTC. It translates to CASSPTSSGDYEQYF.

The chain combines TRBV7-6 with TRBJ2-1; TRBD2 matches at 11 bases. The CDR3 has 15 amino acids. Germline trimming cut 5 bases from V and 9 bases from J; bases unmatched to any gene: 9. The V gene's germline CDR1 is SGHVS and CDR2 FNYEAQ. CDR3 sequence reads: CASSPGTSGFGEQFF. DNA for the CDR3: TGTGCCAGCAGCCCCGGGACTAGCGGCTTCGGTGAGCAGTTCTTC. Complete variable domain (other parts from reference TRBV7-6 and TRBJ2-1): GAGVSQSPRYKVTKRGQDVALRCDPISGHVSLYWYRQALGQGPEFLTYFNYEAQQDKSGLPNDRFSAERPEGSISTLTIQRTEQRDSAMYRCASSPGTSGFGEQFFGPGTRLTVL.

This clone turned up a few times. The chain links TRBV5-1 to TRBJ2-3; 12 nucleotides agree with TRBD2. The germline CDR1 and CDR2 sequences are SGHRS and YFSETQ. The ends lost 0 bases at V and 1 base at J; junction bases unmatched: 6. This CDR3 region has 18 residues. The CDR3 region is CASSLALAGGPGTDTQYF. In DNA form, the CDR3 reads TGCGCCAGCAGCTTGGCTCTAGCGGGGGGGCCCGGCACAGATACGCAGTATTTT.

This chain uses TRBV18 with TRBJ2-7; no clear D gene. CDR3 size: 10 residues. Germline CDR1 is KGHSH and CDR2 is LQKENI. Trimming shortened V by 8 bases and J by 4 bases, and 6 bases separated the two germline ends. For the CDR3, the DNA is TGTGCCAGCGGGGATTACGAGCAGTACTTC. Residues: CASGDYEQYF.

The V and J genes are TRBV7-2 and TRBJ2-3, with TRBD2 identical over 14 bases. The trim removed 6 bases at V and 9 bases at J, leaving 8 bases unmatched. CDR1 and CDR2 from the germline V gene are SGHTA and FQGNSA. The CDR3 length is 15 residues. CDR3 nucleotide sequence: TGTGCCAGCAGGGGACTAGCGGGGGCTCCAGGCACGCAGTATTTT. This encodes CASRGLAGAPGTQYF. Looking up the rest from reference TRBV7-2 and TRBJ2-3 gives the full variable domain: GAGVSQSPSNKVTEKGKDVELRCDPISGHTALYWYRQSLGQGLEFLIYFQGNSAPDKSGLPSDRFSAERTGGSVSTLTIQRTQQEDSAVYLCASRGLAGAPGTQYFGPGTRLTVL.

CDR3 in DNA: TGTGCCAGCAGCCTTCTGGGACAGGGGGCGAACACTGAAGCTTTCTTT. Translating gives CASSLLGQGANTEAFF. The chain carries TRBV11-2 and TRBJ1-1; 12 bases match TRBD1. Germline CDR1 is SGHAT and CDR2 is FQNNGV. Trimming removed 5 bases from V and 1 base from J; junction bases left unmatched: 5. The CDR3 sequence is 16 residues long.

The chain has TRBV6-5 and TRBJ1-5, with 10 bases identical to TRBD1. The CDR3 is made up of 15 amino acids. Losses at the gene ends were 2 bases for V and 2 bases for J; bases not matched to a gene: 0. Per the germline V gene, CDR1 is MNHEY and CDR2 is SVGAGI. This CDR3 reads CASSYGTGGNQPQHF. The CDR3 DNA reads as TGTGCCAGCAGTTACGGGACAGGGGGCAATCAGCCCCAGCATTTT.

This clone was seen only a few times. This chain joins TRBV30 and TRBJ1-5; 7 bases fit TRBD1. CDR1 GTSNPN and CDR2 SVGIG come from the germline V gene (reference sequence). This CDR3 is 15 amino acids long. The V and J ends lost 2 bases and 7 bases, in that order; junction bases with no gene match: 11. The CDR3 loop is CAWSPYPVQGQPQHF. CDR3 DNA sequence: TGTGCCTGGAGTCCGTATCCCGTACAGGGGCAGCCCCAGCATTTT.

This clone was picked up one time. DNA for the CDR3: TGCAGCGTTGATGGTCAGCGTAACTATGGCTACACCTTC. It codes for CSVDGQRNYGYTF. The rearrangement joins TRBV29-1 to TRBJ1-2; D is unresolved. Germline V gives CDR1 SQVTM, CDR2 ANQGSEA. The CDR3 has 13 residues. Trimming took off 3 bases at V and 1 base at J, with 9 bases between the two ends. The complete variable domain, with remaining parts taken from reference TRBV29-1 and TRBJ1-2, reads SAVISQKPSRDICQRGTSLTIQCQVDSQVTMMFWYRQQPGQSLTLIATANQGSEATYESGFVIDKFPISRPNLTFSTLTVSNMSPEDSSIYLCSVDGQRNYGYTFGSGTRLTVV.